This TCR beta chain was identified during a study of molecular identifiers for immune sequencing clone quantification. TCRdb reanalysed the PCR reads using MiXCR and keeps one entry per CDR3 protein. The table includes about 100,000 distinct CDR3 sequences, about 35% detected once. This clonotype appeared a few times. The germline CDR1 and CDR2 sequences are DFQATT and SNEGSKA (reference sequence). The CDR3 sequence is 17 residues long. The junction had 10 bases not matched to a gene; V was cut back by 1 base and J by 3 bases. Specimen: naive CD8+ T cells from blood, with Jurkat cell RNA spiked in. Subset: FACS-sorted CD8+CD4-CCR7+CD45RA+ naive T cells. This chain joins TRBV20-1 and TRBJ2-3; the match to TRBD2 covers 10 bases. This sequence originates from a human donor in good health. Some libraries in this study had Jurkat cell RNA spiked in. The CDR3 spells CSARGPTSGIGTDTQYF. The CDR3 coding sequence is TGCAGTGCTAGAGGCCCCACTAGCGGGATTGGTACAGATACGCAGTATTTT.